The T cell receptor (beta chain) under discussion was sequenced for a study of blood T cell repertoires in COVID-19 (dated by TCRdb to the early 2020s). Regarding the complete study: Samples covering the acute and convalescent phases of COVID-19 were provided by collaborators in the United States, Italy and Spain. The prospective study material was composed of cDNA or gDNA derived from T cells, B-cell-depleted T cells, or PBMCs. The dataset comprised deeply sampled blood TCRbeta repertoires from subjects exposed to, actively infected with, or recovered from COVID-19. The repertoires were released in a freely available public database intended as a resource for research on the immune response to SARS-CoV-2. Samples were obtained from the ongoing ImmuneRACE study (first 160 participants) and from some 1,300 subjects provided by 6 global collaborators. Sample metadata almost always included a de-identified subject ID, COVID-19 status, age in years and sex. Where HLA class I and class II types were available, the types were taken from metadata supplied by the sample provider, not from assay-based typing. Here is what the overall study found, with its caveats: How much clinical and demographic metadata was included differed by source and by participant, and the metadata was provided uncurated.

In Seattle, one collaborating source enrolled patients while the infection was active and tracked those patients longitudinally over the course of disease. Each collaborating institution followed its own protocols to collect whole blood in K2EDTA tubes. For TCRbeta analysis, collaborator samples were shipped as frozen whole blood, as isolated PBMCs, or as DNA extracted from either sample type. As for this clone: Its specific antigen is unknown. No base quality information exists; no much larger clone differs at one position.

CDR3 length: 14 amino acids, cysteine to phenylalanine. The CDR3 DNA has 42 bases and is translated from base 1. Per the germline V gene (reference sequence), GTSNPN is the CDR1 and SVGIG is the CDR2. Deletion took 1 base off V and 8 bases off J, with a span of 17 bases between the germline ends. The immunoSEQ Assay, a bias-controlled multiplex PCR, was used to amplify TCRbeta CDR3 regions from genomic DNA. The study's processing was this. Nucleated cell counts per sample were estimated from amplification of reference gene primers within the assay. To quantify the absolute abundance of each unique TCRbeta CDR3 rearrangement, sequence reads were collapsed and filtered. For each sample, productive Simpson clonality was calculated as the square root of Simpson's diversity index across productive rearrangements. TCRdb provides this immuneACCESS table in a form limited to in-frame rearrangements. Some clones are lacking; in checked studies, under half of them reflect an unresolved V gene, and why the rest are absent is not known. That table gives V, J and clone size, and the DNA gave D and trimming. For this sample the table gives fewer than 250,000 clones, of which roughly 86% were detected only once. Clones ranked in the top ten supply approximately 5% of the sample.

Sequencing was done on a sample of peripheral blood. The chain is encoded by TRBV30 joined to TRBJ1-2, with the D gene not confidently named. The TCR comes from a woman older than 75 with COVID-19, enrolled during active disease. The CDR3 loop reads CAWSGESQVLGYTF. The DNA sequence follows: TGTGCCTGGAGTGGGGAGAGTCAGGTGTTGGGCTACACCTTC.